A selection of T cell receptor beta chains follows, all from one sample in a study of ipilimumab plus nivolumab after autologous stem cell transplantation. The repertoire was sequenced with immunoSEQ multiplex PCR; TCRdb's copy has only in-frame clones and lacks some. Found here are about 6,300 clones, roughly nine tenths of them singletons; the top ten hold approximately 5.4%. Sequences were derived from PBMCs, sampled in a trial of ipilimumab plus nivolumab as post-transplant consolidation. Every receptor here comes from a female donor with multiple myeloma. Both conserved end residues are part of each CDR3. The D gene is left open where the match is weak. The size entry is marked missing in some rows and otherwise reads once, few, many or a size class.

CDR3	DNA	size	J	V	D
CASSETTGDSEQYF	TGTGCCAGCAGTGAAACGACAGGGGATTCCGAGCAGTACTTC	-	TRBJ2-7	TRBV28	TRBD1
CASSLGPAYGYTF	TGTGCCAGCAGCTTAGGCCCAGCCTATGGCTACACCTTC	-	TRBJ1-2	TRBV5-3	-
CASSQEVDGGYEQYF	TGTGCCAGCAGCCAAGAAGTGGACGGAGGCTACGAGCAGTACTTC	-	TRBJ2-7	TRBV4-2	-
CASSLTPGTFYGYTF	TGTGCCAGTAGTCTAACCCCGGGAACCTTCTATGGCTACACCTTC	-	TRBJ1-2	TRBV19	-
CASSLAWGYSYEQYF	TGCGCCAGCAGCTTGGCCTGGGGTTATAGCTACGAGCAGTACTTC	-	TRBJ2-7	TRBV5-1	-
CASSKVPRTVRAFF	TGTGCCAGCAGCAAAGTTCCTCGGACAGTTCGAGCTTTCTTT	-	TRBJ1-1	TRBV21-1	-
CASSIGGALASYNEQFF	TGTGCCAGTAGTATAGGGGGAGCCTTGGCCTCCTACAATGAGCAGTTCTTC	-	TRBJ2-1	TRBV19	-
CASRGQGGSYEQYF	TGTGCCAGCAGGGGACAGGGGGGGTCCTACGAGCAGTACTTC	-	TRBJ2-7	TRBV11-2	TRBD1
CASRGRTIAYSNQPQHF	TGTGCCAGCAGGGGGAGAACCATCGCTTATAGCAATCAGCCCCAGCATTTT	-	TRBJ1-5	TRBV28	-
CASGGKRTGDTGELFF	TGTGCCAGCGGCGGGAAGAGGACAGGGGACACCGGGGAGCTGTTTTTT	large	TRBJ2-2	TRBV11-3	TRBD1
CAISEGVRGYGYTF	TGTGCCATCAGTGAGGGAGTACGAGGGTACGGCTACACCTTC	few	TRBJ1-2	TRBV10-3	-
CAIRTSGSAYNEQFF	TGTGCCATCAGGACTAGCGGGAGTGCCTACAATGAGCAGTTCTTC	-	TRBJ2-1	TRBV10-3	TRBD2
CASSIMLQKKFF	TGTGCCAGCAGCATCATGTTACAGAAAAAGTTCTTC	-	TRBJ2-1	TRBV21-1	-
CASSFSPGAGGYTF	TGTGCCAGCAGTTTTAGCCCTGGGGCGGGTGGCTACACCTTC	-	TRBJ1-2	TRBV28	-
CASRGETQYF	TGTGCCAGCCGGGGGGAGACCCAGTACTTC	-	TRBJ2-5	TRBV28	-
CASSLWRTPTNSPLHF	TGTGCCAGCAGTTTATGGCGGACTCCTACAAATTCACCCCTCCACTTT	-	TRBJ1-6	TRBV27	-
CASSLVAGNEKLFF	TGCGCCAGCAGCTTGGTTGCCGGGAATGAAAAACTGTTTTTT	-	TRBJ1-4	TRBV5-1	-
CASKETEHQETQYF	TGTGCCAGCAAAGAGACAGAACACCAAGAGACCCAGTACTTC	-	TRBJ2-5	TRBV2	-
CASSTDREGGSPLHF	TGTGCCAGCAGTACCGACAGGGAGGGTGGTTCACCCCTCCACTTT	-	TRBJ1-6	TRBV6-5	TRBD1
CASRKGQGAWNEQFF	TGTGCCAGCAGGAAGGGACAGGGGGCATGGAATGAGCAGTTCTTC	-	TRBJ2-1	TRBV9	TRBD1
CASHRDSGTEAFF	TGCGCCAGCCACCGGGACAGCGGGACTGAAGCTTTCTTT	once	TRBJ1-1	TRBV5-1	TRBD1
CASRPSGSPYEQYF	TGTGCCAGCAGACCCTCGGGGAGCCCCTACGAGCAGTACTTC	-	TRBJ2-7	TRBV28	-
CASSIGTSNYEQYF	TGTGCCAGTAGTATCGGGACGTCAAACTACGAGCAGTACTTC	-	TRBJ2-7	TRBV19	-
CASSWGTSGQETQYF	TGTGCCAGCAGCTGGGGGACTAGCGGCCAAGAGACCCAGTACTTC	-	TRBJ2-5	TRBV11-2	TRBD2
CASSEQSGSYNEQFF	TGTGCCAGCAGTGAACAGAGCGGCTCCTACAATGAGCAGTTCTTC	-	TRBJ2-1	TRBV2	-
CASSQVAGTLKETQYF	TGCGCCAGCAGCCAAGTGGCCGGGACCCTAAAGGAGACCCAGTACTTC	-	TRBJ2-5	TRBV4-1	-
CASSREGVTGELFF	TGCGCCAGCAGCAGGGAGGGGGTCACCGGGGAGCTGTTTTTT	-	TRBJ2-2	TRBV5-1	-
CASRPMILDSPLHF	TGTGCCAGCAGGCCGATGATTTTGGATTCACCCCTCCACTTT	-	TRBJ1-6	TRBV6-6	-
CASSQGTSGVSYEQYF	TGTGCCAGCAGCCAAGGTACTAGCGGAGTATCCTACGAGCAGTACTTC	-	TRBJ2-7	TRBV4-2	TRBD2
CASSLVSGAYEQYF	TGTGCCAGCAGTTTAGTTTCAGGGGCCTACGAGCAGTACTTC	-	TRBJ2-7	TRBV28	-
CASSPRQGGNEKLFF	TGTGCCAGCTCACCCCGACAGGGGGGTAATGAAAAACTGTTTTTT	-	TRBJ1-4	TRBV18	TRBD1
CASSQTGPGELFF	TGTGCCAGTAGTCAGACAGGTCCCGGGGAGCTGTTTTTT	-	TRBJ2-2	TRBV19	-
CASSPLDRTYGYTF	TGTGCCAGCAGCCCGTTAGACAGGACCTATGGCTACACCTTC	-	TRBJ1-2	TRBV7-6	-
CASSKAGTGAIGYTF	TGTGCCAGCAGTAAGGCCGGGACAGGGGCGATCGGCTACACCTTC	-	TRBJ1-2	TRBV28	TRBD1
CAWSWATGELFF	TGTGCCTGGAGTTGGGCGACCGGGGAGCTGTTTTTT	-	TRBJ2-2	TRBV30	-
CATSSFPDSQETQYF	TGTGCCACCAGCAGTTTCCCGGACAGCCAAGAGACCCAGTACTTC	-	TRBJ2-5	TRBV15	-
CASSQEGDDREETQYF	TGTGCCAGCAGCCAAGAAGGGGATGACAGGGAAGAGACCCAGTACTTC	-	TRBJ2-5	TRBV4-2	TRBD1
CAITPGLAGEMNTGELFF	TGTGCCATCACCCCAGGACTAGCGGGAGAGATGAACACCGGGGAGCTGTTTTTT	-	TRBJ2-2	TRBV10-3	TRBD2
CASNWLWGAKNTEAFF	TGTGCCAGCAATTGGTTGTGGGGGGCGAAGAACACTGAAGCTTTCTTT	once	TRBJ1-1	TRBV21-1	-
CASSSQPRDTIYF	TGTGCCAGTAGTTCCCAGCCCCGGGACACCATATATTTT	-	TRBJ1-3	TRBV19	-
CASSYDPAAEAFF	TGTGCCAGCAGTTATGACCCTGCCGCTGAAGCTTTCTTT	-	TRBJ1-1	TRBV2	-
CASSPSNSGNTIYF	TGTGCCAGCAGCCCCTCTAACTCTGGAAACACCATATATTTT	-	TRBJ1-3	TRBV7-2	-
CASSADRGRGETQYF	TGTGCCAGCAGTGCAGATAGGGGGCGTGGGGAGACCCAGTACTTC	-	TRBJ2-5	TRBV28	TRBD1
CASREKRVDYTF	TGTGCCAGCAGAGAAAAGAGGGTTGACTACACCTTC	-	TRBJ1-2	TRBV6-6	-